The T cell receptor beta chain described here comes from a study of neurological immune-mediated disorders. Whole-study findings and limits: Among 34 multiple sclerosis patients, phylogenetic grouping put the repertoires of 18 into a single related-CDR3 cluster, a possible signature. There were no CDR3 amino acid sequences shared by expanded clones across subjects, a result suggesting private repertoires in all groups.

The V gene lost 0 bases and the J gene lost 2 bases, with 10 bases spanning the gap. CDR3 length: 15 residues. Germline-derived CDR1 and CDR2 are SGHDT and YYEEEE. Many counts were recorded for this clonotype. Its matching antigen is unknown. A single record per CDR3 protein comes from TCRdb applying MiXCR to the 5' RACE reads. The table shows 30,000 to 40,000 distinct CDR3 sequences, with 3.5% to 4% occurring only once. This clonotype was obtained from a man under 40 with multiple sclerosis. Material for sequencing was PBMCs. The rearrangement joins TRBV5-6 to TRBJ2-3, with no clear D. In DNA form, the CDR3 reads TGTGCCAGCAGCTTGGCTTTGGGAAACACAGATACGCAGTATTTT. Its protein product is CASSLALGNTDTQYF.